This TCR beta chain comes out of a study of T cells in Graves' hyperthyroidism and ophthalmopathy. The wider study: The authors collected peripheral blood at initial diagnosis, before any treatment.

Researchers amplified the TCR beta CDR3 regions from RNA transcripts. Using the HTBI primer set, a first-round RT-PCR was run on the TCR CDR3. TCRdb ran MiXCR on the multiplex PCR reads and lists one entry per CDR3 protein. The repertoire consists of about 620,000 distinct CDR3 sequences, with under 20% occurring once and the leading ten covering 3% to 4.5%. Together with thyroid ultrasound, orbital computed tomography, serum thyroxine and TRAb, clinical symptoms were used for diagnoses. Trimming took 2 bases from V and 8 from J; bases not matched to a gene: 2. CDR1 is SNHLY and CDR2 is FYNNEI in the germline V gene. The CDR3 covers 12 residues. This clonotype was counted many times.

Sequencing used blood. The TCR sequence derives from a woman aged 25 to 39 with Graves' hyperthyroidism. This rearrangement joins TRBV2 to TRBJ1-1; 7 nucleotides line up with TRBD1. CDR3 sequence (DNA): TGTGCCAGCAGTGAATTCAGGGGGGAAGCTTTCTTT. It encodes CASSEFRGEAFF.